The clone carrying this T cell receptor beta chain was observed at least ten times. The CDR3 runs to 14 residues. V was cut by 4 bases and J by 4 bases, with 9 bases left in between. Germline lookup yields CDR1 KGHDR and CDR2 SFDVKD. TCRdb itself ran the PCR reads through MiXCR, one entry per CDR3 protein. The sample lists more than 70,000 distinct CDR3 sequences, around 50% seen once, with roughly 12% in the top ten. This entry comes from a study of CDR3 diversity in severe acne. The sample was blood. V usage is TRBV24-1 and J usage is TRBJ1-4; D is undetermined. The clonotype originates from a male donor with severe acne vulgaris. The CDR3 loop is CATSEGSYNEKLFF. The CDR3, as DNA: TGTGCCACCAGTGAGGGCTCGTATAATGAAAAACTGTTTTTT.